This TCR beta chain was observed in a study of control samples from healthy donors and cancer patients. Sequencing was performed with immunoSEQ multiplex PCR; in TCRdb, only in-frame clones are kept and a portion is missing. Here the sample spans approximately 160,000 clones, approximately 90% being singletons. The CDR3 runs 17 residues. The V and J ends lost 6 bases and 7 bases, in that order; junction bases with no gene match: 11. CDR1 and CDR2 (germline): KGHSH, LQKENI. V usage is TRBV18 and J usage is TRBJ2-2; TRBD2 matches 13 bases. This TCR came from a woman aged 25 to 45 in good health. Specimen: blood. The CDR3 DNA follows: TGTGCCAGCTCCCTCCGGGGGACTAGCGGGACTGGCGGGGAGCTGTTTTTT. Translating it yields CASSLRGTSGTGGELFF.